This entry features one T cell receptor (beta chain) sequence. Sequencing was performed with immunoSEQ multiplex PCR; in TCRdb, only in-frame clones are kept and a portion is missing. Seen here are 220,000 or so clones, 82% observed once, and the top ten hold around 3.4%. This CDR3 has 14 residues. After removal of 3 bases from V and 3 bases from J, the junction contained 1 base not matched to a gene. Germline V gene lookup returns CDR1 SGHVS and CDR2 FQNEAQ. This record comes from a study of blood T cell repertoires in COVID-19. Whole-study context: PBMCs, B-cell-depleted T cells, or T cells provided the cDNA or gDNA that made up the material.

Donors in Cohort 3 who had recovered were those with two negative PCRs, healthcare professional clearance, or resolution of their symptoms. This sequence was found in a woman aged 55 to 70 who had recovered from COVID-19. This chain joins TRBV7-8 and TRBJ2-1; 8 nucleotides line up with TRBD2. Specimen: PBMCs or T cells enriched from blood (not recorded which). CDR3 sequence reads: CASSFSGIYNEQFF. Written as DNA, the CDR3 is TGTGCCAGCAGCTTTAGCGGGATCTACAATGAGCAGTTCTTC.